This entry lists 10 T cell receptor beta chains sequenced from one sample in a study of PD-1 blockade in classical Hodgkin lymphoma (dated by TCRdb to 2020 to 2021). Libraries were made using the immunoSEQ multiplex PCR assay. TCRdb mirrors the immuneACCESS table, restricted to in-frame sequences. Some clones are absent from its copies; in checked studies, under half trace to an unresolved V gene, and the reason for the others is unknown. The sample table lists more than 30,000 clones, 70% to 85% of them with a count of one. Together, the top ten hold 7.5% to 10% of the sample. Reading the label with the study, this specimen's time point is: cycle 4 day 1 (C4D1), after 5 to 7 weeks of nivolumab. Every trial patient had relapsed following autologous stem cell transplantation, and prior brentuximab vedotin exposure was what differed among cohorts A, B and C. Sequencing was performed on peripheral blood mononuclear cells (PBMCs), taken before the fourth cycle of nivolumab. These receptors originate from a human donor with classical Hodgkin lymphoma.

The chain carries TRBV28 and TRBJ2-3, with a possible D match to TRBD2 (5 bases). V dropped 1 base and J dropped 6 bases, with 14 bases sitting between them. This CDR3 comprises 15 residues. Per germline, CDR1 MDHEN and CDR2 SYDVKM. CDR3 in amino acids: CASSLLHPSSDTQYF. CDR3 coding DNA: TGTGCCAGCAGTTTATTGCATCCTAGCTCTGATACGCAGTATTTT.

The V and J genes are TRBV2 and TRBJ2-2; tentative D call: TRBD1 (6 bases). Trimming stripped 5 bases from V and 1 base from J, with 11 bases between. The CDR3 runs 15 residues. Germline values: CDR1 SNHLY, CDR2 FYNNEI. Here the CDR3 reads CASSNPGQNTGELFF. As DNA, the CDR3 is TGTGCCAGCAGTAACCCGGGACAGAACACCGGGGAGCTGTTTTTT. Full variable domain (rest looked up from reference TRBV2 and TRBJ2-2): EPEVTQTPSHQVTQMGQEVILRCVPISNHLYFYWYRQILGQKVEFLVSFYNNEISEKSEIFDDQFSVERPDGSNFTLKIRSTKLEDSAMYFCASSNPGQNTGELFFGEGSRLTVL.

The chain uses TRBV5-1 and TRBJ2-1; TRBD2 matches 9 bases. The CDR3 spans 15 residues. Trimming at V came to 4 bases and at J to 6 bases, leaving 8 bases not matched to a gene. CDR1 and CDR2 (germline): SGHRS, YFSETQ. The CDR3 DNA reads TGCGCCAGCAGCCAATCCGGGACTAGCCCCAATGAGCAGTTCTTC. This encodes CASSQSGTSPNEQFF.

The chain has TRBV29-1 and TRBJ1-2, with unresolved D. Germline lookup yields CDR1 SQVTM and CDR2 ANQGSEA. Trimming removed 0 bases at V and 2 bases at J, with 10 bases between. The CDR3 is 14 residues long. The CDR3 loop reads CSVEDQDGNYGYTF. The CDR3 coding sequence is TGCAGCGTTGAAGATCAGGACGGAAACTATGGCTACACCTTC.

V is TRBV7-9 and J is TRBJ2-5; possibly TRBD1 for D (5 bases). Germline V gives CDR1 SEHNR, CDR2 FQNEAQ (reference sequence). V lost 5 bases to trimming and J lost 0 bases, with 16 bases between them. There are 16 residues in the CDR3. CDR3 sequence: CASSPPATENQETQYF. In nucleotides, the CDR3 is TGTGCCAGCAGCCCACCAGCGACAGAAAACCAAGAGACCCAGTACTTC. The whole variable domain, filled in from reference TRBV7-9 and TRBJ2-5, reads DTGVSQNPRHKITKRGQNVTFRCDPISEHNRLYWYRQTLGQGPEFLTYFQNEAQLEKSRLLSDRFSAERPKGSFSTLEIQRTEQGDSAMYLCASSPPATENQETQYFGPGTRLLVL.

This rearrangement joins TRBV5-1 to TRBJ1-1; TRBD1 agrees at 7 bases. V dropped 1 base and J dropped 0; count of bases not matched to a gene: 3. Germline V gene lookup returns CDR1 SGHRS and CDR2 YFSETQ. This CDR3 region has 15 residues. CDR3 region: CASSLLGTVNTEAFF. The CDR3 nucleotides are TGCGCCAGCAGCTTGCTCGGGACAGTGAACACTGAAGCTTTCTTT. The whole variable domain, remainder taken from reference TRBV5-1 and TRBJ1-1, is KAGVTQTPRYLIKTRGQQVTLSCSPISGHRSVSWYQQTPGQGLQFLFEYFSETQRNKGNFPGRFSGRQFSNSRSEMNVSTLELGDSALYLCASSLLGTVNTEAFFGQGTRLTVV.

V is TRBV28 and J is TRBJ1-3, with D perhaps TRBD1 (5 bases). This CDR3 is 15 amino acids long. Germline V lookup: CDR1 MDHEN, CDR2 SYDVKM. Trimming removed 7 bases from V and 1 base from J, with 14 bases in between. CDR3 amino acids: CASILRGASGNTIYF. CDR3 DNA: TGTGCCAGCATCCTGCGTGGGGCATCTGGAAACACCATATATTTT.

This clone has just a few counts. The rearrangement joins TRBV10-3 to TRBJ2-5, with 8 nucleotides matching TRBD1. There are 14 residues in the CDR3. With 6 bases clipped from V and 0 bases from J, the junction kept 3 bases outside the gene matches. Germline assignment: CDR1 ENHRY and CDR2 SYGVKD. The CDR3 here is CAISHRGDQETQYF. Here the CDR3 DNA reads TGTGCCATCAGCCACAGGGGGGACCAAGAGACCCAGTACTTC.

This clone was recorded at least ten times. This chain joins TRBV19 and TRBJ1-6; no reliable D call. The germline V gene has CDR1 LNHDA and CDR2 SQIVND (reference sequence). The ends were cut back, 7 bases at V and 7 bases at J, with 11 bases in the middle. The CDR3 extends over 13 amino acids. The CDR3 nucleotides are TGTGCCAGTACCGGGCAGGCAAATTCACCCCTCCACTTT. This sequence encodes CASTGQANSPLHF.

In its sample, this clone was seen a few times. The chain combines TRBV5-1 with TRBJ2-3, with 7 bases fitting TRBD2. The germline gives CDR1 SGHRS, CDR2 YFSETQ. Unmatched junction bases numbered 11, after V lost 0 bases and J lost 4 bases. This CDR3 comprises 17 residues. The CDR3 nucleotides are TGCGCCAGCAGCTTGGCACCACAGCGGGGTTATTCAGATACGCAGTATTTT. Encoded protein: CASSLAPQRGYSDTQYF. The whole variable domain, remainder taken from reference TRBV5-1 and TRBJ2-3, is KAGVTQTPRYLIKTRGQQVTLSCSPISGHRSVSWYQQTPGQGLQFLFEYFSETQRNKGNFPGRFSGRQFSNSRSEMNVSTLELGDSALYLCASSLAPQRGYSDTQYFGPGTRLTVL.